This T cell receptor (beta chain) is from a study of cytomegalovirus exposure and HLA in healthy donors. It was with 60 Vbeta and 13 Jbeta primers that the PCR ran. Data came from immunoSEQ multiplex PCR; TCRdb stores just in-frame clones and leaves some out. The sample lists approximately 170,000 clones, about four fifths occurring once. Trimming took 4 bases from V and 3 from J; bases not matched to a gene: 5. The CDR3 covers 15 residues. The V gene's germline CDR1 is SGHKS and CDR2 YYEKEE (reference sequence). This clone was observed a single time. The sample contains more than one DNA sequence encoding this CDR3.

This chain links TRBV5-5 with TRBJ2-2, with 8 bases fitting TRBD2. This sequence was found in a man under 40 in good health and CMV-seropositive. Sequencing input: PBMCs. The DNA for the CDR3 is TGTGCCAGCAGCCCTCCCGGGGGGGACACCGGGGAGCTGTTTTTT. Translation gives CASSPPGGDTGELFF.